This entry describes one TCR beta chain. The data originate from a study of blood T cell repertoires in COVID-19. The data were produced by immunoSEQ multiplex PCR, yet TCRdb's version contains in-frame clones alone and is incomplete. The sample holds a few hundred thousand clones, about 83% seen once. The CDR3 has 14 amino acids. V was trimmed by 4 bases and J by 11 bases, leaving 19 bases between them. Germline V lookup: CDR1 SGHDN, CDR2 FVKESK. This chain links TRBV14 with TRBJ2-3; tentative D call: TRBD1 (5 bases). The receptor was derived from a woman aged 45-65 years with acute or convalescent COVID-19. Sequenced: peripheral blood. The CDR3 DNA reads TGTGCCAGCAGCCGACGGCAGGGAAATTTCGGGCAGTATTTT. Amino acids: CASSRRQGNFGQYF.